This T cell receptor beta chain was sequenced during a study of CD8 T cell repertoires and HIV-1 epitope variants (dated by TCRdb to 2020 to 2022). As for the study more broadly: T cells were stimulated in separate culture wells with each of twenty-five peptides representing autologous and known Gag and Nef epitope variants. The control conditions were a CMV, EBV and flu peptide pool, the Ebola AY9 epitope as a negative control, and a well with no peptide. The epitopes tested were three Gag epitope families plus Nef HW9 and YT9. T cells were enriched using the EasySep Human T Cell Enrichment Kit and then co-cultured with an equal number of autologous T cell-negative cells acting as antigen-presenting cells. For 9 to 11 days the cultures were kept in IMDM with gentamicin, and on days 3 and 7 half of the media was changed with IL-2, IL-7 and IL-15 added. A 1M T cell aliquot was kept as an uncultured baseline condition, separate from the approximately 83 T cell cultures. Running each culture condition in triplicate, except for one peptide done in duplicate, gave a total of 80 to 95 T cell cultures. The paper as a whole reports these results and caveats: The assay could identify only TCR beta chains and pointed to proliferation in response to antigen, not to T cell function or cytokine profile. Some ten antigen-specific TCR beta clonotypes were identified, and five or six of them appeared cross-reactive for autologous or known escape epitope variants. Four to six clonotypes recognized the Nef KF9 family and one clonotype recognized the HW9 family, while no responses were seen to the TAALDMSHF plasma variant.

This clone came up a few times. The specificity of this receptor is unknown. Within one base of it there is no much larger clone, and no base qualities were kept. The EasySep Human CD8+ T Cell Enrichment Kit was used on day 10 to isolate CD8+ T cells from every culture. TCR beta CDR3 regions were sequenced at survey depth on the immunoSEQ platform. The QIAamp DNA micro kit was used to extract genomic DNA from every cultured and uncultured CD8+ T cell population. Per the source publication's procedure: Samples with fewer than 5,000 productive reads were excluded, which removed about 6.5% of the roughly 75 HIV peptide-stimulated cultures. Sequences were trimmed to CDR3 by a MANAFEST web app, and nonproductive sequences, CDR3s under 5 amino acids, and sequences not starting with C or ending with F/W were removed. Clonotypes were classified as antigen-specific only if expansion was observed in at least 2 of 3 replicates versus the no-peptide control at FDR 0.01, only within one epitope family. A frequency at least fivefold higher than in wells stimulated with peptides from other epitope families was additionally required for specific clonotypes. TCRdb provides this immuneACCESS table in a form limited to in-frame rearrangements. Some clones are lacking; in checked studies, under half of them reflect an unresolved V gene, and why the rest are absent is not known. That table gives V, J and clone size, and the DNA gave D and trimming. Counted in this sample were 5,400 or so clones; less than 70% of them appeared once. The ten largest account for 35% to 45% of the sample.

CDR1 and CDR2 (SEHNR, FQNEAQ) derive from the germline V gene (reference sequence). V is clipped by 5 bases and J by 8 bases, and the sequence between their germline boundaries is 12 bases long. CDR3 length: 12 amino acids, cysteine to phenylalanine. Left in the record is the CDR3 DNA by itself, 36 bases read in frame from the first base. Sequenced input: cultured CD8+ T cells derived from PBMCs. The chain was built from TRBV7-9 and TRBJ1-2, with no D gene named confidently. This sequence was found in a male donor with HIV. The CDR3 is CASSVGSEGYTF. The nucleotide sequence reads TGTGCCAGCAGCGTCGGATCGGAGGGCTACACCTTC. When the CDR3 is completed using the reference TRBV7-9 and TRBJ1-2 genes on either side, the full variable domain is DTGVSQNPRHKITKRGQNVTFRCDPISEHNRLYWYRQTLGQGPEFLTYFQNEAQLEKSRLLSDRFSAERPKGSFSTLEIQRTEQGDSAMYLCASSVGSEGYTFGSGTRLTVV.